The 26 T cell receptor beta chains below all came from one sample that was sequenced in a study of blood T cell repertoires in COVID-19. Using immunoSEQ multiplex PCR, the repertoire was profiled, and TCRdb retains in-frame clones only, with some absent. Among about 230,000 clones listed, 81% were seen once. The sample taken for sequencing was peripheral blood. The receptors were sampled from an elderly woman with acute or convalescent COVID-19.

The chain links TRBV28 to TRBJ1-2; 10 bases line up with TRBD1. J gave up 7 bases and V 2 bases, and 7 bases lay outside the gene matches. Germline V gives CDR1 MDHEN, CDR2 SYDVKM. This CDR3 is built from 15 residues. The chain's CDR3 is CASSLRSTGGIGYTF. CDR3 in DNA: TGTGCCAGCAGTTTAAGGTCGACAGGGGGCATTGGCTACACCTTC.

This clone was counted a single time. The chain links TRBV3-1 (or the pseudogene TRBV3-2) to TRBJ2-7, with 12 nucleotides matching TRBD2. The V gene's germline CDR1 is LGHDT and CDR2 YNNKEL (reference sequence). The CDR3 covers 16 residues. Trimming removed 8 bases from V and 5 bases from J; junction bases left unmatched: 13. The CDR3 nucleotides are TGTGCCAGCGGAGTGGCTAGCGGGAGGGGCGGCCACGAGCAGTACTTC. Protein: CASGVASGRGGHEQYF.

The gene calls are TRBV4-1 and TRBJ1-3, with D perhaps matching TRBD1 (5 bases). There are 16 residues in the CDR3. V dropped 1 base and J dropped 1 base, with 11 bases sitting between them. CDR1 is MGHRA and CDR2 is YSYEKL in the germline V gene. CDR3: CASSQGHQGSGNTIYF. The DNA of the CDR3 is TGCGCCAGCAGCCAAGGACACCAGGGATCTGGAAACACCATATATTTT.

The chain combines TRBV6-1 with TRBJ2-5, with 7 bases fitting TRBD2. With 0 bases clipped from V and 5 bases from J, the junction kept 15 bases outside the gene matches. This CDR3 is 18 amino acids long. The germline gives CDR1 MNHNS, CDR2 SASEGT. In DNA form, the CDR3 reads TGTGCCAGCAGTGAAGCCCCCTGGCTAGCGGTCGAGCGGGAGACCCAGTACTTC. This sequence encodes CASSEAPWLAVERETQYF.

The genes are TRBV25-1 and TRBJ1-4; TRBD1 matches 7 bases. The CDR3 extends over 14 amino acids. V was clipped by 6 bases and J by 2 bases; unmatched bases: 3. The germline V gene encodes CDR1 MGHDK and CDR2 SYGVNS. The CDR3 here is CASRRGLTNEKLFF. The CDR3 coding sequence is TGTGCCAGCAGAAGGGGGCTCACTAATGAAAAACTGTTTTTT.

This rearrangement joins TRBV6-6 to TRBJ1-5; TRBD1 might be the D (6 bases). CDR3 length equals 13 residues. With 0 bases removed from V and 7 bases from J, the gap between germline ends came to 7 bases. Germline V gene data show CDR1 as MNHNY and CDR2 as SVGAGI (reference sequence). The CDR3 here is CASSYSDSQPQHF. As DNA, the CDR3 is TGTGCCAGCAGTTACTCGGACAGCCAGCCCCAGCATTTT.

The chain uses TRBV1 and TRBJ2-1; TRBD2, the table's D call, lacks a check against the DNA. TRBV1 is a known pseudogene. The CDR3 runs to 15 residues. The CDR3 bases are TGCACCAGCAGCTTCCGGGACTCCCTCGGGGATGAGCAGTTCTTC. This sequence encodes CTSSFRDSLGDEQFF.

V usage is TRBV23-1 and J usage is TRBJ2-3, with 7 positions matching TRBD2. TRBV23-1 is marked as an open reading frame, function uncertain. This CDR3 comprises 17 residues. With 2 bases clipped from V and 3 bases from J, the junction kept 11 bases outside the gene matches. CDR3 amino acids: CASSQPDWRGSTDTQYF. The CDR3 DNA is TGCGCCAGCAGTCAACCAGACTGGCGGGGGTCGACAGATACGCAGTATTTT.

The rearrangement links TRBV28 to TRBJ1-5; 9 nucleotides align to TRBD1. The CDR3 runs 15 residues. The ends lost 4 bases at V and 6 bases at J; junction bases unmatched: 7. Germline V gene sequence: CDR1 MDHEN, CDR2 SYDVKM. The CDR3 DNA reads TGTGCCAGCAGTTCCCGGGACAGGGTAAGTCAGCCCCAGCATTTT. Translating it yields CASSSRDRVSQPQHF.

V gene TRBV2 combines with J gene TRBJ1-2; TRBD1 matches at 9 bases. V shed 6 bases and J 7 bases; nucleotides not matched to a gene: 9. This CDR3 is 14 amino acids long. Germline CDR1 and CDR2: SNHLY and FYNNEI. CDR3 sequence reads: CASSGQGLMLGYTF. Here the CDR3 DNA reads TGTGCCAGCAGCGGACAGGGGTTAATGCTTGGCTACACCTTC.

The V and J genes are TRBV30 and TRBJ1-1; 11 bases fit TRBD1. This CDR3 region has 11 residues. The V and J ends lost 3 bases and 10 bases, in that order; junction bases with no gene match: 1. Germline V CDR1 and CDR2: GTSNPN, SVGIG (reference sequence). CDR3 residues: CAWRGQGGAFF. CDR3 DNA: TGTGCCTGGAGGGGACAGGGGGGAGCTTTCTTT.

The genes are TRBV10-1 and TRBJ1-5, with no clear D. Trimming took off 4 bases at V and 5 bases at J, with 9 bases between the two ends. The CDR3 runs to 13 residues. Germline CDR1 is WNHNN and CDR2 is SYGVQD (reference sequence). CDR3 in DNA: TGCGCCAGCAGTGGGCGGGCTGATCAGCCCCAGCATTTT. Translation: CASSGRADQPQHF.

The chain carries TRBV19 and TRBJ1-5, with D perhaps TRBD1 (5 bases). Germline values: CDR1 LNHDA, CDR2 SQIVND (reference sequence). This CDR3 region has 14 residues. The V end was cut by 3 bases, the J end by 10 bases, with 16 bases between. The CDR3 DNA reads TGTGCCAGTAGTATGGACACCACCCTGGGTCCCCAGCATTTT. This sequence encodes CASSMDTTLGPQHF.

This sequence joins TRBV27 and TRBJ1-5; D gene uncertain. This CDR3 has 14 residues. CDR1 is MNHEY and CDR2 is SMNVEV in the germline V gene (reference sequence). Trimming pared 5 bases from V and 3 bases from J, leaving 11 bases between. The CDR3 region is CASSKQRTNQPQHF. The CDR3, as DNA: TGTGCCAGCAGTAAGCAAAGAACCAATCAGCCCCAGCATTTT.

The chain combines TRBV29-1 with TRBJ2-3; a weak D match, TRBD2 (6 bases). V gave up 7 bases and J gave up 1 base, with 12 bases separating them. Germline V gene data show CDR1 as SQVTM and CDR2 as ANQGSEA. This CDR3 has 13 amino acids. CDR3 sequence reads: CSAPGRGTDTQYF. As DNA, the CDR3 is TGCAGCGCCCCCGGGAGAGGCACAGATACGCAGTATTTT.

The chain employs TRBV3-1 (or the pseudogene TRBV3-2) and TRBJ1-2; D might be TRBD1 (6 bases). In germline, CDR1 is LGHDT, CDR2 YNNKEL (reference sequence). The CDR3 extends over 14 amino acids. V lost 3 bases and J lost 2, with 10 bases in between. The CDR3 reads CASSHWDINYGYTF. The CDR3 bases are TGTGCCAGCAGCCACTGGGACATAAACTATGGCTACACCTTC.

The gene calls are TRBV11-2 and TRBJ1-2; 9 bases fit TRBD1. Germline V CDR1 and CDR2: SGHAT, FQNNGV. The CDR3 contains 14 residues. The trim removed 5 bases at V and 4 bases at J, leaving 5 bases unmatched. The CDR3 DNA sequence: TGTGCCAGCAGCCCGGGACAGGGCGCCTATGGCTACACCTTC. Its protein product is CASSPGQGAYGYTF.

A single count supports this clone. The V call is TRBV27, the J call TRBJ2-5; D ambiguous. The CDR3 has 17 amino acids. Germline V lookup: CDR1 MNHEY, CDR2 SMNVEV (reference sequence). V was pared by 2 bases and J by 3 bases, with 19 bases between. The CDR3 here is CASSLRSAGFLKETQYF. The CDR3 region has the DNA TGTGCCAGCAGTTTAAGGTCGGCAGGTTTTCTCAAAGAGACCCAGTACTTC.

This clone has only one observation. This rearrangement joins TRBV28 to TRBJ1-2; D possibly corresponds to TRBD1 (5 bases). CDR3 length equals 13 residues. Trimming stripped 2 bases from V and 8 bases from J, with 12 bases between. CDR1 MDHEN and CDR2 SYDVKM come from the germline V gene. The CDR3 bases are TGTGCCAGCAGTTTACTTAACAGGAGCGGCTACACCTTC. Its protein product is CASSLLNRSGYTF.

This clone turned up a few times. The chain has TRBV29-1 and TRBJ2-3; D gene ambiguous. Germline lookup yields CDR1 SQVTM and CDR2 ANQGSEA. Trimming stripped 2 bases from V and 0 bases from J, with 9 bases between. The CDR3 runs to 14 residues. CDR3 in DNA: TGCAGCGTTGAACTCGACTCTAGCACAGATACGCAGTATTTT. This translates into CSVELDSSTDTQYF.

The rearrangement links TRBV5-1 to TRBJ2-7; 9 bases agree with TRBD1. V trimming: 3 bases; J trimming: 4 bases; junction bases outside the gene matches: 8. Germline CDR1 reads SGHRS; CDR2 reads YFSETQ. This CDR3 has 15 amino acids. The CDR3 nucleotides are TGCGCCAGCAGCTGGGGGGGACAGGGTCCGTACGAGCAGTACTTC. Its protein product is CASSWGGQGPYEQYF.

The chain employs TRBV29-1 and TRBJ2-3, with 12 bases identical to TRBD2. V trimming: 6 bases; J trimming: 0 bases; junction bases outside the gene matches: 4. The CDR3 is 15 residues long. Per the germline V gene, CDR1 is SQVTM and CDR2 is ANQGSEA. CDR3 DNA: TGCAGCGTGGGGGGGACTAGCGGGAGCACAGATACGCAGTATTTT. Translation gives CSVGGTSGSTDTQYF.

This chain connects TRBV7-2 to TRBJ1-1; 9 nucleotides align to TRBD1. After removal of 5 bases from V and 5 bases from J, the junction contained 15 bases not matched to a gene. This CDR3 comprises 17 residues. Germline V gene sequence: CDR1 SGHTA, CDR2 FQGNSA. The CDR3 nucleotides read TGTGCCAGCAGCCCCCTGACAGGGGGGTTTAGGGGTACTGAAGCTTTCTTT. Protein sequence: CASSPLTGGFRGTEAFF.

This sequence joins TRBV18 and TRBJ1-2; TRBD1 matches 9 bases. This CDR3 contains 14 residues. Trimming took 3 bases from V and 7 from J; bases not matched to a gene: 6. Germline loops: CDR1 KGHSH, CDR2 LQKENI. The CDR3 DNA reads as TGTGCCAGCTCACCCACCGGGACAGGGACTGGCTACACCTTC. It specifies CASSPTGTGTGYTF.

This chain links TRBV28 with TRBJ1-2; possible D gene TRBD1, 5 bases. This CDR3 has 14 residues. In germline, CDR1 is MDHEN, CDR2 SYDVKM. Between the trimmed V and J ends, which lost 6 bases and 5 bases, there was a span of 16 bases. The CDR3 sequence is CASSEHGAGYGYTF. The DNA for the CDR3 is TGTGCCAGCAGCGAACACGGGGCGGGGTATGGCTACACCTTC.

The rearrangement uses TRBV10-3 and TRBJ1-5, with D uncertain. The germline V and J ends were trimmed by 2 bases and 1 base, with 15 bases remaining between them. CDR1 is ENHRY, CDR2 SYGVKD, per germline. The CDR3 is made up of 17 amino acids. For the CDR3, the DNA is TGTGCCATCAGTGAGCCCCCGGAGGGTCGGAGCAATCAGCCCCAGCATTTT. Amino acids: CAISEPPEGRSNQPQHF.